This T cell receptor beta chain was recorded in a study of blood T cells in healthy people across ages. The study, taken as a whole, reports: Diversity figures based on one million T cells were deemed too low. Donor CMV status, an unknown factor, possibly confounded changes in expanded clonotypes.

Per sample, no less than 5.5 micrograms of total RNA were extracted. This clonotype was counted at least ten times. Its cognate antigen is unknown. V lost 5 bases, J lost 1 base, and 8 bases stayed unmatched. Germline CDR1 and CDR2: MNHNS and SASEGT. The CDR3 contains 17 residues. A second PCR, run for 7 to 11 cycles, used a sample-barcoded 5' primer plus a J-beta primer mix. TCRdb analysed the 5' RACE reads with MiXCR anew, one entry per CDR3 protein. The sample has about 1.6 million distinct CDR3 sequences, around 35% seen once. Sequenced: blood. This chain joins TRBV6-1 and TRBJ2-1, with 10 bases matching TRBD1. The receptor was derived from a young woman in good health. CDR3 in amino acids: CASSTSGTGESYNEQFF. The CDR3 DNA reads TGTGCCAGCAGTACCTCCGGGACAGGGGAGTCCTACAATGAGCAGTTCTTC.